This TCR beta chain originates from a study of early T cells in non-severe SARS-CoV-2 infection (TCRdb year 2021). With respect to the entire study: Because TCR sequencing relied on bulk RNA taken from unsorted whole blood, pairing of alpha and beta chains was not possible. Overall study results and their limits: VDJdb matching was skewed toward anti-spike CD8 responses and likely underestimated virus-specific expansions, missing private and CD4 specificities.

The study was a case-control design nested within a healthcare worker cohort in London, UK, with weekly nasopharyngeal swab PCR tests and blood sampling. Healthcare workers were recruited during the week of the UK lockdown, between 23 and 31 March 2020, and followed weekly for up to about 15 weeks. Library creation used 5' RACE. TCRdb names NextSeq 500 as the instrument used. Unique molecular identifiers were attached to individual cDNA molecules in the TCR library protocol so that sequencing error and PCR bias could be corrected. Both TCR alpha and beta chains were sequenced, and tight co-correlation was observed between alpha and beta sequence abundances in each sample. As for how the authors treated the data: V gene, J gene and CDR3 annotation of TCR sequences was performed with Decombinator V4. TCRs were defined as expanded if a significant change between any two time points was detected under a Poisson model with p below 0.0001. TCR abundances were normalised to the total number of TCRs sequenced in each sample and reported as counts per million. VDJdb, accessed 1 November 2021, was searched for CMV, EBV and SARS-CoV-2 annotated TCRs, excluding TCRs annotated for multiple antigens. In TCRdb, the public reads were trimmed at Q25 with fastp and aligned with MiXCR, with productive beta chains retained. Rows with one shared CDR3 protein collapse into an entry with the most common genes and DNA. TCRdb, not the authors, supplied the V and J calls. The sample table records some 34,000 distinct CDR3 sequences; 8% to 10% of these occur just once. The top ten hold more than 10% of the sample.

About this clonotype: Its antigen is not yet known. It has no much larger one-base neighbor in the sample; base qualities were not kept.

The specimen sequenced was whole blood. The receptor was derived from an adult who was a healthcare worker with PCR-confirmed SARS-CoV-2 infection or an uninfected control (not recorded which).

The CDR3 reads as follows: CASSPRTGELFF. The DNA sequence is as follows: TGTGCCAGCAGTCCCCGTACCGGGGAGCTGTTTTTT. The chain was built from TRBV28 and TRBJ2-2, with no confidently assigned D gene. The CDR3 measures 12 amino acids from cysteine to phenylalanine. The DNA shown is the 36-base CDR3, in frame from base 1. V lost 5 bases and J lost 5 bases; the stretch between them is 6 bases long. CDR1 and CDR2 are drawn from the germline V gene: MDHEN, SYDVKM.